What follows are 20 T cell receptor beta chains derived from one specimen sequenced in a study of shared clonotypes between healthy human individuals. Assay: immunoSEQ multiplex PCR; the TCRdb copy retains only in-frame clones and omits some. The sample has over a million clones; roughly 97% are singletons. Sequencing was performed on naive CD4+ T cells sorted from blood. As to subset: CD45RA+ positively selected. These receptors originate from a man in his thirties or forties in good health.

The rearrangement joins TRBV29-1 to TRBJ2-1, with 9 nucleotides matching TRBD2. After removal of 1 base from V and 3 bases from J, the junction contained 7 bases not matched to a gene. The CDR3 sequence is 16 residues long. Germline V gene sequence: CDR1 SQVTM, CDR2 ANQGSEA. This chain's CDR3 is CSVEASLAGHYNEQFF. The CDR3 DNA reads TGCAGCGTTGAAGCCTCGCTAGCGGGACACTACAATGAGCAGTTCTTC.

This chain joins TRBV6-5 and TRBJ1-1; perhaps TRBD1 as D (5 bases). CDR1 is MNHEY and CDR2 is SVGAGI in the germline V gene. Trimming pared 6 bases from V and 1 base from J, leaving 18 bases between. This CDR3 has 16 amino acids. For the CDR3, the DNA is TGTGCCAGCAGATACAATTTCGGGCAGGGGAACACTGAAGCTTTCTTT. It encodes CASRYNFGQGNTEAFF.

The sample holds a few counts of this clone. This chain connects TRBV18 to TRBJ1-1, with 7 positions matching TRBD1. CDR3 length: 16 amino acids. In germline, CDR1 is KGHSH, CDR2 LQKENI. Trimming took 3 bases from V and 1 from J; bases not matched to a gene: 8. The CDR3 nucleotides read TGTGCCAGCTCACCCAACGGGACAGCCTCGAACACTGAAGCTTTCTTT. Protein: CASSPNGTASNTEAFF.

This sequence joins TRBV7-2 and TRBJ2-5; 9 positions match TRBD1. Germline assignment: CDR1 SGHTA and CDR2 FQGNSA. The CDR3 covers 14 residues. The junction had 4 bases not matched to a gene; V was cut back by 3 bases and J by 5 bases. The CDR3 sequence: CASSLGTGRETQYF. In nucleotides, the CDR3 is TGTGCCAGCAGCTTGGGGACAGGGCGGGAGACCCAGTACTTC.

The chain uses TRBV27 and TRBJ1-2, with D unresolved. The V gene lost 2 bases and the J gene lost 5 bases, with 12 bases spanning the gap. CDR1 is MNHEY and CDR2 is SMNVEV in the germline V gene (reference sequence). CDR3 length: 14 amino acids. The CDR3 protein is CASSLRAPLYGYTF. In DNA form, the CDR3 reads TGTGCCAGCAGTTTACGGGCCCCCCTTTATGGCTACACCTTC.

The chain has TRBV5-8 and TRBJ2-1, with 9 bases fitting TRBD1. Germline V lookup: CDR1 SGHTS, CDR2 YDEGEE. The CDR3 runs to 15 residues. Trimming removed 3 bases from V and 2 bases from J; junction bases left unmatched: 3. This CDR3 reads CASSSGTGPYNEQFF. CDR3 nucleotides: TGTGCCAGCAGCTCCGGGACAGGGCCCTACAATGAGCAGTTCTTC.

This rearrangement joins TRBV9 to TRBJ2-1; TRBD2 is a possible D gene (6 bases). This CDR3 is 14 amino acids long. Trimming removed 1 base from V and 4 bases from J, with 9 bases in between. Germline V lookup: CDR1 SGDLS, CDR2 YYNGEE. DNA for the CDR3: TGTGCCAGCAGCGTAACTAGCTTTTACAATGAGCAGTTCTTC. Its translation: CASSVTSFYNEQFF. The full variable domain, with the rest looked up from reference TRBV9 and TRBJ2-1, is DSGVTQTPKHLITATGQRVTLRCSPRSGDLSVYWYQQSLDQGLQFLIQYYNGEERAKGNILERFSAQQFPDLHSELNLSSLELGDSALYFCASSVTSFYNEQFFGPGTRLTVL.

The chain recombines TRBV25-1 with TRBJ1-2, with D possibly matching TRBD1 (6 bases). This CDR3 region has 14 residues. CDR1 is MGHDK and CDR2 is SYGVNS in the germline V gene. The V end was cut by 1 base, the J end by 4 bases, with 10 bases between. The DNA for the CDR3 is TGTGCCAGCAGTGAATGGGCAGGGGCCTATGGCTACACCTTC. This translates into CASSEWAGAYGYTF.

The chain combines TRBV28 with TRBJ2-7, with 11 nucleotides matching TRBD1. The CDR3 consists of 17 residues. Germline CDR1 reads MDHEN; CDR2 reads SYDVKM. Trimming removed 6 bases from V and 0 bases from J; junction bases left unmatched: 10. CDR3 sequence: CASSLPGQGVYSYEQYF. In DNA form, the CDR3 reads TGTGCCAGCAGCCTACCGGGACAGGGGGTTTACTCCTACGAGCAGTACTTC.

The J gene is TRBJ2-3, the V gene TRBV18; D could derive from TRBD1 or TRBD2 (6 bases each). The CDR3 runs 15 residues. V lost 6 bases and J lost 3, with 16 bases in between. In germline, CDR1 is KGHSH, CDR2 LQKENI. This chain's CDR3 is CASSGGTYGTDTQYF. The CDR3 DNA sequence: TGTGCCAGCTCTGGCGGGACATATGGGACAGATACGCAGTATTTT. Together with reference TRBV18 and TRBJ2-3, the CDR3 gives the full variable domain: NAGVMQNPRHLVRRRGQEARLRCSPMKGHSHVYWYRQLPEEGLKFMVYLQKENIIDESGMPKERFSAEFPKEGPSILRIQQVVRGDSAAYFCASSGGTYGTDTQYFGPGTRLTVL.

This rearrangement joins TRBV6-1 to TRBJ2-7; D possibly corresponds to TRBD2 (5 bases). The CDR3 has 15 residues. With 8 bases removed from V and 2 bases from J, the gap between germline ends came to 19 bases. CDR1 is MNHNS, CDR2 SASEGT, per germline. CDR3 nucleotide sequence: TGTGCCAGCTACTCGACCCCGAGGGCCCCCTACGAGCAGTACTTC. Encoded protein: CASYSTPRAPYEQYF.

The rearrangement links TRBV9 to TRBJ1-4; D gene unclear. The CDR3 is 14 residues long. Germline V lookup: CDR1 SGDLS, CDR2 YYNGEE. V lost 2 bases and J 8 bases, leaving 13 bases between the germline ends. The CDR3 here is CASSVNPTVEKLFF. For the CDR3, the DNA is TGTGCCAGCAGCGTTAACCCGACGGTAGAAAAACTGTTTTTT.

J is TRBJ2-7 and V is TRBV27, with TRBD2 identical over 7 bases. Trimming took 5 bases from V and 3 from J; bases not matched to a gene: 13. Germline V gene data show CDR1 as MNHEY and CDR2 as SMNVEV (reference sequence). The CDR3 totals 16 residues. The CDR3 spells CASSPPAGASGYEQYF. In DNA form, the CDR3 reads TGTGCCAGCAGTCCCCCGGCGGGAGCATCGGGCTACGAGCAGTACTTC.

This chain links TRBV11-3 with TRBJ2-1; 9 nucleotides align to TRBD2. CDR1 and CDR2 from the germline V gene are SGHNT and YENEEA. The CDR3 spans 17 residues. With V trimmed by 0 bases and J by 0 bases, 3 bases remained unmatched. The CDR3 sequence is CASSLDVGLASYNEQFF. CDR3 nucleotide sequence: TGTGCCAGCAGCTTAGATGTGGGACTAGCCTCCTACAATGAGCAGTTCTTC.

This chain's CDR3 is CAISEEYQETQYF. As DNA, the CDR3 is TGTGCCATCAGTGAGGAGTACCAAGAGACCCAGTACTTC. This chain uses TRBV10-3 with TRBJ2-5; D is unclear. The CDR3 spans 13 residues. V was pared by 2 bases and J by 0 bases, with 4 bases between. Germline CDR1 and CDR2: ENHRY and SYGVKD.

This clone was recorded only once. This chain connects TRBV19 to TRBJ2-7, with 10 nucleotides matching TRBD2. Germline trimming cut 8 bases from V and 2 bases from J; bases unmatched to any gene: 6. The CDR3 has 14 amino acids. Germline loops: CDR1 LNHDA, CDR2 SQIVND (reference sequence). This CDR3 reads CASHLSGRAYEQYF. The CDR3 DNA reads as TGTGCCAGTCACCTGAGCGGGAGGGCCTACGAGCAGTACTTC. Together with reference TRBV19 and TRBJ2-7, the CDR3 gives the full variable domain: DGGITQSPKYLFRKEGQNVTLSCEQNLNHDAMYWYRQDPGQGLRLIYYSQIVNDFQKGDIAEGYSVSREKKESFPLTVTSAQKNPTAFYLCASHLSGRAYEQYFGPGTRLTVT.

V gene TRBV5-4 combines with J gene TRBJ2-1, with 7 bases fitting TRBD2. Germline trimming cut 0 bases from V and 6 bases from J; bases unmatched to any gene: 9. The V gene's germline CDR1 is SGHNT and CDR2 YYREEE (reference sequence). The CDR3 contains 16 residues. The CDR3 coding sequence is TGTGCCAGCAGCTTGGGACATCTAACGGGAGGCAATGAGCAGTTCTTC. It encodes CASSLGHLTGGNEQFF.

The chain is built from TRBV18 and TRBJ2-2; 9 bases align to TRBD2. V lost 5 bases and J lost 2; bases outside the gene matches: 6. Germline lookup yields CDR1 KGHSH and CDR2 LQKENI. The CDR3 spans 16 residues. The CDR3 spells CASSKWTSENTGELFF. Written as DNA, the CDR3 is TGTGCCAGCTCAAAATGGACTAGCGAAAACACCGGGGAGCTGTTTTTT.

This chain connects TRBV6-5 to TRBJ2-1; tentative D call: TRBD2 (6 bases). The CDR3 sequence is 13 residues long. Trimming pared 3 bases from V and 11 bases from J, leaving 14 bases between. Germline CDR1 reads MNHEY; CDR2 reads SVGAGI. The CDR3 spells CASSYSLALQQFF. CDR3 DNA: TGTGCCAGCAGTTATTCCCTAGCGCTTCAGCAGTTCTTC.

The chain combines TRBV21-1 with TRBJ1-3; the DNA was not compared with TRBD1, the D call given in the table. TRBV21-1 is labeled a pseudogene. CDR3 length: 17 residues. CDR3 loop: CASSKGQGEVTGNTIYF. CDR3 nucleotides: TGTGCCAGCAGCAAAGGACAGGGGGAGGTTACTGGAAACACCATATATTTT.